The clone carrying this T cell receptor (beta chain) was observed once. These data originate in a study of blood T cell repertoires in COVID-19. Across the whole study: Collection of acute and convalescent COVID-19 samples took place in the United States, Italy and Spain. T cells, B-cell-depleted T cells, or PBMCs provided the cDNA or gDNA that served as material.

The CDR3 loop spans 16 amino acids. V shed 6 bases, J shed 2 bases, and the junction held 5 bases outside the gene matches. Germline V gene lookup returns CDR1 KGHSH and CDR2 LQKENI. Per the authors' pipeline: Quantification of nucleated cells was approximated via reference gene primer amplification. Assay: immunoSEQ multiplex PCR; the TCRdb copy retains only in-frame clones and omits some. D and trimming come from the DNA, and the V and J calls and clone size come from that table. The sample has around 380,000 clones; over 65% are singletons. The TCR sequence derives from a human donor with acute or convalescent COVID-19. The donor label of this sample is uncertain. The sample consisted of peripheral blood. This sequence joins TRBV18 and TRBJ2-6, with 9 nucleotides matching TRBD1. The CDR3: CASSSRDRAGANVLTF. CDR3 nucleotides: TGTGCCAGCTCGTCCCGGGACAGGGCTGGGGCCAACGTCCTGACTTTC.